The 24 T cell receptor beta chains below were found in one sample sequenced in a study of early T cells in non-severe SARS-CoV-2 infection. TCRdb independently ran MiXCR on the 5' RACE reads; one entry per CDR3 protein. Here the sample spans 98,000 or so distinct CDR3 sequences, 8% to 13% being singletons. Specimen: whole blood. Receptors were obtained from an adult who was a healthcare worker with PCR-confirmed SARS-CoV-2 infection or an uninfected control (not recorded which).

Many counts were recorded for this clonotype. This CDR3 reads CASRPDRGRTDTQYF. CDR3 sequence (DNA): TGTGCCAGCAGACCGGACAGGGGGAGGACAGATACGCAGTATTTT. V is TRBV7-9 and J is TRBJ2-3, with 10 nucleotides matching TRBD1. With 6 bases clipped from V and 3 bases from J, the junction kept 6 bases outside the gene matches. CDR3 length: 15 residues. The germline V gene encodes CDR1 SEHNR and CDR2 FQNEAQ (reference sequence).

In its sample, this clonotype was seen a few times. The chain recombines TRBV15 with TRBJ1-2, with a weak D call TRBD1 (5 bases). Trimming pared 8 bases from V and 2 bases from J, leaving 6 bases between. Per the germline V gene, CDR1 is LNHNV and CDR2 is YYDKDF (reference sequence). The CDR3 extends over 11 amino acids. The CDR3 loop is CATRGNYGYTF. The CDR3 nucleotides are TGTGCCACCCGGGGGAACTATGGCTACACCTTC.

The V and J genes are TRBV6-2 or TRBV6-3 and TRBJ1-5; a weak D match, TRBD1 (5 bases). The CDR3 sequence is 15 residues long. Germline-derived CDR1 and CDR2 are MNHEY and SVGEGT. Trimming stripped 3 bases from V and 5 bases from J, with 14 bases between. The CDR3 protein is CASSYGHRRDQPQHF. CDR3 bases: TGTGCCAGCAGTTATGGGCACAGGAGGGATCAGCCCCAGCATTTT.

This clonotype has just a few counts. This chain joins TRBV7-2 and TRBJ2-1; no clear D gene. The CDR3 loop spans 13 amino acids. The V gene's germline CDR1 is SGHTA and CDR2 FQGNSA. Trimming shortened V by 5 bases and J by 10 bases, and 15 bases separated the two germline ends. This chain's CDR3 is CASSPWQAYEQFF. The CDR3 coding sequence is TGTGCCAGCAGCCCCTGGCAAGCATACGAGCAGTTCTTC.

This clonotype came up many times. The rearrangement uses TRBV2 and TRBJ2-7; D is unresolved. Germline lookup yields CDR1 SNHLY and CDR2 FYNNEI. V gave up 3 bases and J gave up 3 bases, with 21 bases separating them. The CDR3 contains 17 residues. The CDR3 spells CASSDQVRRSLSYEQYF. The CDR3 nucleotides read TGTGCCAGCAGTGATCAAGTAAGGAGAAGCCTTAGCTACGAGCAGTACTTC.

The rearrangement joins TRBV9 to TRBJ1-1; D remains unclear. The V gene's germline CDR1 is SGDLS and CDR2 YYNGEE. V lost 0 bases to trimming and J lost 3 bases, with 12 bases between them. The CDR3 consists of 15 residues. The CDR3 protein is CASSVGSRDHTEAFF. The CDR3 DNA reads as TGTGCCAGCAGCGTAGGGAGTAGGGATCACACTGAAGCTTTCTTT.

This clonotype showed up just a few times. This chain connects TRBV18 to TRBJ2-3, with a weak D call TRBD2 (6 bases). Trimming cost V 6 bases and J 1 base, with 14 bases left between them. Germline CDR1 reads KGHSH; CDR2 reads LQKENI. This CDR3 comprises 15 residues. Here the CDR3 reads CASSPRGTGTDTQYF. CDR3 DNA sequence: TGTGCCAGCTCCCCCCGGGGGACGGGCACAGATACGCAGTATTTT.

This clonotype has a handful of counts. The genes are TRBV5-1 and TRBJ2-5; TRBD1 matches at 8 bases. From germline, CDR1 is SGHRS and CDR2 YFSETQ. After removal of 4 bases from V and 6 bases from J, the junction contained 11 bases not matched to a gene. The CDR3 consists of 15 residues. CDR3 in amino acids: CASSPNRDRPKTQYF. In DNA form, the CDR3 reads TGCGCCAGCAGCCCAAACCGGGACAGGCCCAAGACCCAGTACTTC.

The sample holds many counts of this clonotype. The gene calls are TRBV7-9 and TRBJ2-5, with D hard to call. Germline V CDR1 and CDR2: SEHNR, FQNEAQ (reference sequence). There are 12 residues in the CDR3. Trimming pared 3 bases from V and 6 bases from J, leaving 8 bases between. The chain's CDR3 is CASSLSVQTQYF. DNA for the CDR3: TGTGCCAGCAGCTTGAGCGTCCAGACCCAGTACTTC.

This clonotype has at least ten counts. CDR3 sequence: CASSPRGPDGYTF. As DNA, the CDR3 is TGTGCCAGCTCACCCAGGGGGCCGGATGGCTACACCTTC. V and J are TRBV18 and TRBJ1-2, with 8 positions matching TRBD1. CDR3 length: 13 amino acids. V lost 3 bases to trimming and J lost 6 bases; unmatched junction nucleotides: 3. Germline assignment: CDR1 KGHSH and CDR2 LQKENI.

The chain is built from TRBV6-4 and TRBJ2-1; no definite D call. V was pared by 5 bases and J by 0 bases, with 11 bases between. The germline gives CDR1 MRHNA, CDR2 SNTAGT. The length of the CDR3 is 15 residues. The CDR3 DNA sequence: TGTGCCAGCAGTTTACAGCCGAGCTCCTACAATGAGCAGTTCTTC. Its protein is CASSLQPSSYNEQFF.

This clonotype was picked up many times. The rearrangement joins TRBV12-3 or TRBV12-4 to TRBJ2-2; 9 bases line up with TRBD2. Trimming removed 6 bases from V and 1 base from J; junction bases left unmatched: 9. This CDR3 is built from 17 residues. The DNA for the CDR3 is TGTGCCAGCAGCTTAAGCGGGGGGATGGTGAACACCGGGGAGCTGTTTTTT. As protein: CASSLSGGMVNTGELFF.

This clonotype was seen at least ten times. The chain is built from TRBV4-2 and TRBJ1-1; D is unclear. The CDR3 is 13 amino acids. Trimming left V 0 bases short and J 10 bases short, with 12 bases between. Germline CDR1 and CDR2: LGHNA and YNFKEQ. CDR3 region: CASSQEGSLGAFF. CDR3 nucleotide sequence: TGTGCCAGCAGCCAAGAAGGCAGTCTAGGAGCTTTCTTT.

The chain employs TRBV5-1 and TRBJ1-1; D not certain. The V gene's germline CDR1 is SGHRS and CDR2 YFSETQ. The V and J ends lost 2 bases and 6 bases respectively, with 14 bases between them. There are 14 residues in the CDR3. The CDR3 protein is CASSLGEIFSEAFF. CDR3 nucleotides: TGCGCCAGCAGCTTAGGAGAGATCTTCTCTGAAGCTTTCTTT.

This clonotype was detected once. This rearrangement joins TRBV5-8 to TRBJ1-1, with D possibly being TRBD1 (5 bases). V lost 2 bases and J 1 base, leaving 12 bases between the germline ends. The CDR3 is 15 amino acids. Per germline, CDR1 SGHTS and CDR2 YDEGEE. DNA for the CDR3: TGTGCCAGCAGCTTCTGGGGGGATCCGAACACTGAAGCTTTCTTT. Amino acids: CASSFWGDPNTEAFF.

This clonotype was picked up many times. The chain has TRBV9 and TRBJ1-6; weak D call: TRBD1 (5 bases). The germline V and J ends were trimmed by 0 bases and 7 bases, with 14 bases remaining between them. Germline V gene sequence: CDR1 SGDLS, CDR2 YYNGEE. The CDR3 is 16 amino acids. The CDR3 is CASSVAPGSGNSPLHF. In DNA, the CDR3 is TGTGCCAGCAGCGTAGCTCCAGGGTCCGGCAATTCACCCCTCCACTTT.

This chain joins TRBV4-2 and TRBJ1-1; D is possibly TRBD1 (5 bases). Trimming shortened V by 4 bases and J by 11 bases, and 26 bases separated the two germline ends. This CDR3 has 16 residues. The V gene's germline CDR1 is LGHNA and CDR2 YNFKEQ. CDR3 residues: CASSPMGGRDQLEAFF. The CDR3 nucleotides are TGTGCCAGCAGCCCCATGGGCGGCAGGGACCAGTTGGAGGCTTTCTTT.

The V call is TRBV20-1, the J call TRBJ1-4; 8 bases are a match to TRBD1. The CDR3 length is 14 residues. V shed 3 bases, J shed 8 bases, and the junction held 8 bases outside the gene matches. Germline lookup yields CDR1 DFQATT and CDR2 SNEGSKA (reference sequence). This CDR3 reads CSASARTGKEKLFF. The CDR3 DNA follows: TGCAGTGCTAGTGCCAGGACAGGGAAGGAAAAACTGTTTTTT.

This clonotype appeared many times. The rearrangement links TRBV4-1 to TRBJ2-6; 7 bases fit TRBD1. CDR3 size: 17 residues. Losses at the gene ends were 0 bases for V and 2 bases for J; bases not matched to a gene: 4. Per germline, CDR1 MGHRA and CDR2 YSYEKL. CDR3 sequence (DNA): TGCGCCAGCAGCCAAGATCCCAGGGGGACTGGGGCCAACGTCCTGACTTTC. Residues: CASSQDPRGTGANVLTF.

The chain links TRBV9 to TRBJ2-7; 10 nucleotides agree with TRBD1. Looked up from germline, CDR1 is SGDLS and CDR2 is YYNGEE. Trimming removed 3 bases from V and 6 bases from J; junction bases left unmatched: 6. The CDR3 consists of 14 residues. CDR3 protein: CASSAGTGVGEQYF. For the CDR3, the DNA is TGTGCCAGCAGCGCCGGGACAGGGGTCGGCGAGCAGTACTTC.

This clonotype was seen many times. The CDR3 DNA follows: TGTGCCAGCAGCCAAGATCGGATGAACACTGAAGCTTTCTTT. Translated, it gives CASSQDRMNTEAFF. The J gene is TRBJ1-1, the V gene TRBV3-1; D uncertain. Germline V gene data show CDR1 as LGHDT and CDR2 as YNNKEL (reference sequence). Trimming stripped 0 bases from V and 0 bases from J, with 5 bases between. The CDR3 runs to 14 residues.

This clonotype was recorded many times. This chain connects TRBV27 to TRBJ2-4; 10 nucleotides line up with TRBD2. Germline V gene sequence: CDR1 MNHEY, CDR2 SMNVEV (reference sequence). V trimming: 5 bases; J trimming: 3 bases; junction bases outside the gene matches: 19. The CDR3 length is 20 residues. The CDR3: CASSTSGGASGSLGKNIQYF. In DNA, the CDR3 is TGTGCCAGCAGTACAAGTGGTGGGGCTAGCGGGAGTTTGGGCAAAAACATTCAGTACTTC.

This clonotype was observed many times. The genes are TRBV7-3 and TRBJ1-1; the D is unclear. This CDR3 is 14 amino acids long. Per germline, CDR1 SGHTA and CDR2 FQGTGA. Trimming removed 0 bases from V and 2 bases from J, with 7 bases in between. The CDR3 reads CASSLTGINTEAFF. The CDR3 region has the DNA TGTGCCAGCAGCTTAACGGGGATTAACACTGAAGCTTTCTTT.

This clonotype was seen many times. This chain connects TRBV28 to TRBJ2-6; a weak D match, TRBD2 (6 bases). Germline CDR1 reads MDHEN; CDR2 reads SYDVKM. Trimming stripped 4 bases from V and 0 bases from J, with 10 bases between. This CDR3 has 16 amino acids. The CDR3 DNA reads TGTGCCAGCAGTTCGGGGGAACGCTCTGGGGCCAACGTCCTGACTTTC. Translation gives CASSSGERSGANVLTF.